The 31 T cell receptor beta chains below were found in one sample sequenced in a study of cytomegalovirus exposure and HLA in healthy donors (TCRdb year 2017). The library relied on the immunoSEQ multiplex PCR assay. The multiplex PCR relied on a mix of 60 forward primers for TCR Vbeta segments and 13 reverse primers for TCR Jbeta segments. In its TCRdb copy, this immuneACCESS table keeps in-frame sequences only and misses some clones. Where compared with another copy, unresolved V genes explain less than half of these, and the others have no known cause. Recorded for this sample are 150,000 or so clones; 75% to 80% of them occurred a single time. Roughly an eighth of the sample lies in the top ten. The specimen was PBMCs. The receptors shown here come from a man over 45 in good health and CMV-seropositive.

As concerns this clone: The junction differs from germline at one of its ends, possibly a read error. The gene calls are TRBV7-9 and TRBJ1-1; D might be TRBD1 (6 bases). The CDR3 runs to 15 residues. The germline CDR1 and CDR2 sequences are SEHNR and FQNEAQ (reference sequence). The CDR3 DNA is TGTTCCAGCAGCTTATTCCTACAGGGAGTCACTGAAGCTTTCTTT. Translating gives CSSSLFLQGVTEAFF.

The chain combines TRBV27 with TRBJ2-7; 9 bases are a match to TRBD1. The CDR3 is 17 amino acids. With V trimmed by 5 bases and J by 3 bases, 14 bases remained unmatched. Germline CDR1 is MNHEY and CDR2 is SMNVEV (reference sequence). CDR3 bases: TGTGCCAGCAGTCTAAGACATAGACAGGGGGTGGGCTACGAGCAGTACTTC. It codes for CASSLRHRQGVGYEQYF.

The V call is TRBV10-3, the J call TRBJ2-2, with a weak D call TRBD1 (8 bases). V dropped 7 bases and J dropped 5 bases, with 11 bases sitting between them. Germline CDR1 is ENHRY and CDR2 is SYGVKD. This CDR3 spans 13 amino acids. The CDR3: CAINRGGTGELFF. The CDR3 nucleotides read TGTGCCATCAACAGGGGGGGAACCGGGGAGCTGTTTTTT.

The gene calls are TRBV6-5 and TRBJ2-7; the D gene is possibly TRBD1 (6 bases). V lost 6 bases and J 6 bases, leaving 18 bases between the germline ends. The CDR3 is made up of 14 amino acids. CDR1 and CDR2 (germline): MNHEY, SVGAGI. In nucleotides, the CDR3 is TGTGCCAGCAGCTCCCTTACAGGGCTGGGCGAGCAGTACGTC. It is translated as CASSSLTGLGEQYV.

For the CDR3, the DNA is TGTGCCAGCAGTTGGGGGAGGGACCAGCCCCAGCATTTT. It yields the protein CASSWGRDQPQHF. This sequence joins TRBV2 and TRBJ1-5; tentatively, D is TRBD1 (5 bases). Germline CDR1 reads SNHLY; CDR2 reads FYNNEI. V lost 5 bases and J lost 7, with 12 bases in between. CDR3 length equals 13 residues.

The V gene is TRBV6-5, the J gene TRBJ2-3; 9 bases fit TRBD2. J lost 6 bases, V lost 0 bases, and 7 bases had no gene match. This CDR3 comprises 16 residues. Germline CDR1 reads MNHEY; CDR2 reads SVGAGI. The CDR3 coding sequence is TGTGCCAGCAGTTACTCCCGGGCTAGCGGGGCTGATACGCAGTATTTT. As protein: CASSYSRASGADTQYF.

The chain links TRBV6-5 to TRBJ2-7; D ambiguous. CDR1 is MNHEY and CDR2 is SVGAGI in the germline V gene. This CDR3 is built from 13 residues. V lost 2 bases and J 1 base, leaving 6 bases between the germline ends. The CDR3 region is CASSYVESYEQYF. CDR3 bases: TGTGCCAGCAGTTACGTGGAGTCCTACGAGCAGTACTTC.

This clone was seen only a few times. The rearrangement joins TRBV6-1 to TRBJ1-5; D is ambiguous. The V gene lost 4 bases and the J gene lost 7 bases, with 14 bases spanning the gap. The CDR3 contains 14 residues. Germline V CDR1 and CDR2: MNHNS, SASEGT. The CDR3 coding sequence is TGTGCCAGCAGTGTGGGAGGGAACGGCCAGCCCCAGCATTTT. As protein: CASSVGGNGQPQHF.

The CDR3: CAISESPSGNQPQHF. The CDR3 nucleotides are TGTGCCATCAGTGAGTCACCGTCGGGGAATCAGCCCCAGCATTTT. J is TRBJ1-5 and V is TRBV10-3; D gene unclear. Trimming removed 0 bases at V and 4 bases at J, with 10 bases between. CDR1 is ENHRY and CDR2 is SYGVKD in the germline V gene. This CDR3 region has 15 residues.

The chain employs TRBV7-6 and TRBJ1-1; D is possibly TRBD1 (6 bases). In germline, CDR1 is SGHVS, CDR2 FNYEAQ. V lost 1 base, J lost 1 base, and 16 bases lay in between. The CDR3 runs to 17 residues. The CDR3 DNA is TGTGCCAGCAGCTTAGTCATTTTGGGGGGGGCGAACACTGAAGCTTTCTTT. This encodes CASSLVILGGANTEAFF.

This rearrangement joins TRBV13 to TRBJ1-1; D not resolved. V gave up 2 bases and J gave up 0 bases, with 10 bases separating them. The length of the CDR3 is 15 residues. The germline V gene has CDR1 PRHDT and CDR2 FYEKMQ (reference sequence). The CDR3 reads CASSLLTPLNTEAFF. DNA of the CDR3: TGTGCCAGCAGCTTATTAACACCTTTGAACACTGAAGCTTTCTTT.

The chain uses TRBV5-1 and TRBJ1-1; D not resolved. Looked up from germline, CDR1 is SGHRS and CDR2 is YFSETQ. V lost 0 bases to trimming and J lost 7 bases, with 10 bases between them. The length of the CDR3 is 13 residues. CDR3 bases: TGCGCCAGCAGCTTGGTCGTTGGCGGTGAAGCTTTCTTT. Translated, it gives CASSLVVGGEAFF.

The V and J genes are TRBV7-9 and TRBJ1-4; weak D call: TRBD1 (6 bases). CDR1 SEHNR and CDR2 FQNEAQ come from the germline V gene (reference sequence). Trimming took 5 bases from V and 10 from J, leaving 11 bases between them. The CDR3 length is 12 residues. The CDR3 loop reads CASSLRGGKLFF. For the CDR3, the DNA is TGTGCCAGCAGCCTCCGAGGGGGAAAACTGTTTTTT.

This clone was seen a single time. This CDR3 reads CASSLRAGSPYEQYF. The DNA for the CDR3 is TGTGCCAGCAGCTTACGGGCGGGAAGCCCCTACGAGCAGTACTTC. This chain joins TRBV7-2 and TRBJ2-7; the D gene is possibly TRBD2 (6 bases). V was clipped by 2 bases and J by 2 bases, with 13 bases between them. CDR1 is SGHTA, CDR2 FQGNSA, per germline. This CDR3 comprises 15 residues. Complete variable domain (other parts from reference TRBV7-2 and TRBJ2-7): GAGVSQSPSNKVTEKGKDVELRCDPISGHTALYWYRQSLGQGLEFLIYFQGNSAPDKSGLPSDRFSAERTGGSVSTLTIQRTQQEDSAVYLCASSLRAGSPYEQYFGPGTRLTVT.

This chain joins TRBV4-2 and TRBJ1-1, with TRBD1 matching over 7 bases. Trimming removed 4 bases from V and 1 base from J; junction bases left unmatched: 9. CDR3 length: 16 residues. CDR1 LGHNA and CDR2 YNFKEQ come from the germline V gene. The CDR3 bases are TGTGCCAGCAGCCTAGAGAACAGGGGCCAGAACACTGAAGCTTTCTTT. The encoded protein is CASSLENRGQNTEAFF.

CDR3 amino acids: CAISATSGVDTQYF. CDR3 bases: TGTGCCATCAGTGCTACTAGCGGGGTGGATACGCAGTATTTT. The chain joins TRBV10-3 to TRBJ2-3, with 10 bases lining up with TRBD2. The CDR3 is 14 amino acids. Germline V gene lookup returns CDR1 ENHRY and CDR2 SYGVKD. V lost 4 bases and J lost 6; bases outside the gene matches: 4.

The chain joins TRBV29-1 to TRBJ2-2; possible D gene TRBD1, 6 bases. CDR3 length equals 14 residues. Looked up from germline, CDR1 is SQVTM and CDR2 is ANQGSEA. Deletions cut 3 bases from V and 5 bases from J, with 13 bases between. The CDR3 sequence is CSVDAGVGTGELFF. As DNA, the CDR3 is TGCAGCGTTGATGCAGGGGTAGGAACCGGGGAGCTGTTTTTT.

The rearrangement uses TRBV2 and TRBJ1-1, with D tentatively TRBD1 (5 bases). This CDR3 has 11 residues. V was shortened by 7 bases and J by 4 bases, with 7 bases between the two germline ends. Germline V gene sequence: CDR1 SNHLY, CDR2 FYNNEI. The CDR3 sequence: CASKGATEAFF. CDR3 sequence (DNA): TGTGCCAGCAAAGGGGCCACTGAAGCTTTCTTT.

This chain links TRBV5-8 with TRBJ1-4, with no clear D. Germline CDR1 and CDR2: SGHTS and YDEGEE. This CDR3 spans 17 amino acids. Between the trimmed V and J ends, which lost 2 bases and 8 bases, there was a span of 22 bases. The CDR3, as DNA: TGTGCCAGCAGCTTTTCAAGAAGTAGAGTCTTTGCCGAAAAACTGTTTTTT. As protein: CASSFSRSRVFAEKLFF.

The V gene is TRBV5-1, the J gene TRBJ2-2; 7 bases fit TRBD2. Germline trimming cut 4 bases from V and 6 bases from J; bases unmatched to any gene: 9. Per the germline V gene, CDR1 is SGHRS and CDR2 is YFSETQ. The CDR3 extends over 15 amino acids. The CDR3 coding sequence is TGCGCCAGCAGCGGGGAGGGACCAGGCGCCGGGGAGCTGTTTTTT. Its protein is CASSGEGPGAGELFF.

This clone was observed a single time. This chain uses TRBV30 with TRBJ1-6; TRBD1 is a possible D gene (6 bases). The germline gives CDR1 GTSNPN, CDR2 SVGIG (reference sequence). The CDR3 contains 12 residues. V was trimmed by 3 bases and J by 11 bases, leaving 11 bases between them. CDR3 DNA sequence: TGTGCCTGGAGGCAGGGGAAGACACCCCTCCACTTT. Its translation: CAWRQGKTPLHF. Looking up the rest from reference TRBV30 and TRBJ1-6 gives the full variable domain: SQTIHQWPATLVQPVGSPLSLECTVEGTSNPNLYWYRQAAGRGLQLLFYSVGIGQISSEVPQNLSASRPQDRQFILSSKKLLLSDSGFYLCAWRQGKTPLHFGNGTRLTVT.

The chain uses TRBV7-2 and TRBJ2-1; TRBD2 matches at 9 bases. CDR1 is SGHTA, CDR2 FQGNSA, per germline. With V trimmed by 1 base and J by 7 bases, 5 bases remained unmatched. CDR3 size: 15 residues. The CDR3 coding sequence is TGTGCCAGCAGCTTAGGCGGGGGGGCCCCGAATGAGCAGTTCTTC. Encoded protein: CASSLGGGAPNEQFF.

There are a few counts of this clone. The V gene is TRBV18, the J gene TRBJ1-5, with D possibly being TRBD1 (6 bases). Germline V gene data show CDR1 as KGHSH and CDR2 as LQKENI. The CDR3 loop spans 14 amino acids. With 6 bases removed from V and 2 bases from J, the gap between germline ends came to 11 bases. CDR3 bases: TGTGCCAGCTCCCTACAGGGAGGCAATCAGCCCCAGCATTTT. This sequence encodes CASSLQGGNQPQHF.

J is TRBJ1-3 and V is TRBV5-1; 9 bases fit TRBD1. The CDR3 covers 16 residues. The V gene's germline CDR1 is SGHRS and CDR2 YFSETQ. The ends lost 4 bases at V and 7 bases at J; junction bases unmatched: 12. The CDR3 region has the DNA TGCGCCAGCAGCCCTACCGGGACAGGGAGCGGCAACACCATATATTTT. Protein: CASSPTGTGSGNTIYF.

The J gene is TRBJ2-5, the V gene TRBV5-8, with a possible D match to TRBD1 (5 bases). The CDR3 is 14 amino acids. The V gene's germline CDR1 is SGHTS and CDR2 YDEGEE. V dropped 1 base and J dropped 3 bases, with 10 bases sitting between them. The CDR3 loop reads CASSLFQGKETQYF. CDR3 nucleotides: TGTGCCAGCAGCTTGTTCCAGGGAAAAGAGACCCAGTACTTC.

The rearrangement uses TRBV7-9 and TRBJ2-6; D uncertain. The V and J ends lost 4 bases and 0 bases respectively, with 7 bases between them. CDR3 size: 15 residues. Germline values: CDR1 SEHNR, CDR2 FQNEAQ (reference sequence). DNA for the CDR3: TGTGCCAGCAGCTCCTACAGCTCTGGGGCCAACGTCCTGACTTTC. Translated, it gives CASSSYSSGANVLTF. Using reference TRBV7-9 and TRBJ2-6 for the parts outside the CDR3, the full variable domain is DTGVSQNPRHKITKRGQNVTFRCDPISEHNRLYWYRQTLGQGPEFLTYFQNEAQLEKSRLLSDRFSAERPKGSFSTLEIQRTEQGDSAMYLCASSSYSSGANVLTFGAGSRLTVL.

This clone was seen a few times. The chain couples TRBV15 to TRBJ2-3, with 9 bases matching TRBD2. This CDR3 region has 18 residues. Germline V gene lookup returns CDR1 LNHNV and CDR2 YYDKDF (reference sequence). The ends lost 1 base at V and 3 bases at J; junction bases unmatched: 11. The CDR3 coding sequence is TGTGCCACCAGCAGAGGACCCTATCTAGCGGGGAGAACAGATACGCAGTATTTT. Protein: CATSRGPYLAGRTDTQYF.

The chain employs TRBV6-4 and TRBJ1-3; tentative D call: TRBD1 (5 bases). Germline loops: CDR1 MRHNA, CDR2 SNTAGT. V lost 6 bases and J 0 bases, leaving 12 bases between the germline ends. This CDR3 contains 15 residues. The CDR3 coding sequence is TGTGCCAGCAGGGGGCCAGGGAACTCTGGAAACACCATATATTTT. Its protein is CASRGPGNSGNTIYF.

There are a few counts of this clone. The chain is built from TRBV19 and TRBJ1-1; 9 bases line up with TRBD1. This CDR3 comprises 13 residues. Germline trimming cut 9 bases from V and 4 bases from J; bases unmatched to any gene: 6. The germline CDR1 and CDR2 sequences are LNHDA and SQIVND (reference sequence). The CDR3 region has the DNA TGTGCCAGCTCGGGACAGGGAGGCACTGAAGCTTTCTTT. It translates to CASSGQGGTEAFF.

The chain uses TRBV5-1 and TRBJ1-2; TRBD1 matches 9 bases. This CDR3 spans 14 amino acids. V shed 4 bases, J shed 5 bases, and the junction held 6 bases outside the gene matches. From germline, CDR1 is SGHRS and CDR2 YFSETQ. This chain's CDR3 is CASSLTGTGYGYTF. The CDR3 DNA reads as TGCGCCAGCAGCCTGACAGGGACAGGGTATGGCTACACCTTC.

J is TRBJ2-5 and V is TRBV5-6; 11 positions match TRBD1. The DNA end lines up better with TRBJ2-7; the J call may be wrong. The CDR3 contains 14 residues. Germline loops: CDR1 SGHDT, CDR2 YYEEEE. CDR3 sequence reads: CASSTGTGGYEQYF. In DNA form, the CDR3 reads TGTGCCAGCAGCACCGGGACAGGGGGATACGAGCAGTACTTC.